Sequencing of this TCR beta chain was carried out in a study of shared clonotypes between healthy human individuals. The wider study: Donors were a couple of women and a few men aged 18 to 49. Study findings and constraints: Relative to clonotypes present in all four donors, those not shared had lower generation probabilities.

With regard to this clone: Its antigen is currently unknown. This sequence may be a read error, since a much larger clone differs from it by one base.

Deep-level assay runs were performed. TCRdb keeps only in-frame clones here, not all; method: immunoSEQ multiplex PCR. The table shows hundreds of thousands of clones, with approximately 74% occurring only once. Per the germline V gene, CDR1 is SGHNT and CDR2 is YYREEE (reference sequence). This CDR3 is 15 amino acids long. With V trimmed by 4 bases and J by 5 bases, 2 bases remained unmatched. This clonotype was obtained from a man aged 30 to 45 in good health. Material for sequencing was memory CD4+ T cells sorted from blood. This sample's subset: CD45RA-negative fraction. The chain recombines TRBV5-4 with TRBJ2-3; 15 bases match TRBD2. CDR3 in DNA: TGTGCCAGCAGCCTGGGACTAGCGGGAGGAGATACGCAGTATTTT. Amino acid sequence: CASSLGLAGGDTQYF.